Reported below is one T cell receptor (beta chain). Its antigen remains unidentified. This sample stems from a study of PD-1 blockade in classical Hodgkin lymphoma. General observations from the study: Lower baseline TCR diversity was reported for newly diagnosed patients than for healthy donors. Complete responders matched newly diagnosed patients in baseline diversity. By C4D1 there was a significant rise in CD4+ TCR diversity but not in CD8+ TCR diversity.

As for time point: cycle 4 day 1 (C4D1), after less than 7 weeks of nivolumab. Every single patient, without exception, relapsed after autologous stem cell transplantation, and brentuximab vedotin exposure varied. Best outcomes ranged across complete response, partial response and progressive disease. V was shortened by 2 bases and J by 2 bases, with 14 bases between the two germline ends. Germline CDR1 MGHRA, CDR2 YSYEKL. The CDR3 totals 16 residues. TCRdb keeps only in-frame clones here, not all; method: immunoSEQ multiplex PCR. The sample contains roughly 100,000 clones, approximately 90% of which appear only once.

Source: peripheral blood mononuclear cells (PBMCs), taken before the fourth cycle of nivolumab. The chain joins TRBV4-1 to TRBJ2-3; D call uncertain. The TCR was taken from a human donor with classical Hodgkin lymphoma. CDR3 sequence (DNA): TGCGCCAGCAGCCAACCCCTGGGCGGATACACAGATACGCAGTATTTT. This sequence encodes CASSQPLGGYTDTQYF.